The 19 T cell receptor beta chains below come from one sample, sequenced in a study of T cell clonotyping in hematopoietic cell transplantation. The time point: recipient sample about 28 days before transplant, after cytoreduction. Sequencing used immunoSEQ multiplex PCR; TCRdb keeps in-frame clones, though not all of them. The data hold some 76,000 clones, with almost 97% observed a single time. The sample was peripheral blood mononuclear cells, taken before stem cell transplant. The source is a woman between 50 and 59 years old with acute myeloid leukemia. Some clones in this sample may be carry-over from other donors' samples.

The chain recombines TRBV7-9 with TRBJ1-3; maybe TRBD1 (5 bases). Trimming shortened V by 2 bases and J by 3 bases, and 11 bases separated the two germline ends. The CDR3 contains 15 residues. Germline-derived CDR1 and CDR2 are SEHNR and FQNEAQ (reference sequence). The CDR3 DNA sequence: TGTGCCAGCAGCTTACTTTTGGGGGTTGGAAACACCATATATTTT. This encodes CASSLLLGVGNTIYF.

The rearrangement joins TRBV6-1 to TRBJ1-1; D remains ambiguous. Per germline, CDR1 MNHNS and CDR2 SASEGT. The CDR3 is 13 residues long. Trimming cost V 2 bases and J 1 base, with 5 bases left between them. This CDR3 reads CASSESGNTEAFF. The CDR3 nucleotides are TGTGCCAGCAGTGAATCGGGGAACACTGAAGCTTTCTTT.

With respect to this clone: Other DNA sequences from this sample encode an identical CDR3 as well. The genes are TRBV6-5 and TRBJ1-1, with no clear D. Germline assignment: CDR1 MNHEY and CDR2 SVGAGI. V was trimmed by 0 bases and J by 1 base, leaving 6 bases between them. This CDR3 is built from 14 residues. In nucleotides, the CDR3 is TGTGCCAGCAGTTACTCTCTCCGGAACACTGAAGCTTTCTTT. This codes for CASSYSLRNTEAFF.

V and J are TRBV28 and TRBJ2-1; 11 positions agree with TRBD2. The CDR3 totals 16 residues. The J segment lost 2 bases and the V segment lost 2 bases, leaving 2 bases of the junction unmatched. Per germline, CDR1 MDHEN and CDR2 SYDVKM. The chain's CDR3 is CASSLTSGSAYNEQFF. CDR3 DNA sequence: TGTGCCAGCAGTTTAACTAGCGGGAGTGCCTACAATGAGCAGTTCTTC. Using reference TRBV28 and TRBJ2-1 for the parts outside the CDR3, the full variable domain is DVKVTQSSRYLVKRTGEKVFLECVQDMDHENMFWYRQDPGLGLRLIYFSYDVKMKEKGDIPEGYSVSREKKERFSLILESASTNQTSMYLCASSLTSGSAYNEQFFGPGTRLTVL.

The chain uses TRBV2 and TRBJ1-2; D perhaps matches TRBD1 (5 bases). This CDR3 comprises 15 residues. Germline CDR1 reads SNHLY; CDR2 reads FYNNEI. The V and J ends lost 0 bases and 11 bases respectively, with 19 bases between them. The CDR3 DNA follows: TGTGCCAGCAGTGAAGCGCTTGGGGGGGTTCCTTCGTACACCTTC. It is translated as CASSEALGGVPSYTF.

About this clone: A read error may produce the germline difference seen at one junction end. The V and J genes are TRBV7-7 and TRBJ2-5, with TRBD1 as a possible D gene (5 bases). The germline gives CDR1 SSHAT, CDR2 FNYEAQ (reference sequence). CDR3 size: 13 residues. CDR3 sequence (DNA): TGTGCTAGCAGCTCCGACAGAGAAGAGACCCAGTACTTC. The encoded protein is CASSSDREETQYF.

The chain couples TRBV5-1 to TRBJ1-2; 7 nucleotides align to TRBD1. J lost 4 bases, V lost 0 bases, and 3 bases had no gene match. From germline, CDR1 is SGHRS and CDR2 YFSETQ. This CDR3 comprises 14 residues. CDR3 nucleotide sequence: TGCGCCAGCAGCTTGGAGGGGGCCCGCTATGGCTACACCTTC. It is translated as CASSLEGARYGYTF.

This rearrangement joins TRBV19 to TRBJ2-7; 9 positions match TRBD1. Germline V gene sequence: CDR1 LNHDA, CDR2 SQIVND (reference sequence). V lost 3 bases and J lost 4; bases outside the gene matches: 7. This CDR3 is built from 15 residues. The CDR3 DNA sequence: TGTGCCAGTAGTATGCTGGGACAGGGATCGTACGAGCAGTACTTC. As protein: CASSMLGQGSYEQYF.

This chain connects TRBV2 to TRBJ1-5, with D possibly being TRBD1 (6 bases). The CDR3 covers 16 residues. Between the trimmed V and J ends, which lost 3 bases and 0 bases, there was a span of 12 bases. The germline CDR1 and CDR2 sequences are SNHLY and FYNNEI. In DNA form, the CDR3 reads TGTGCCAGCAGTGATAGGGCAGGGGTTAGCAATCAGCCCCAGCATTTT. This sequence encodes CASSDRAGVSNQPQHF.

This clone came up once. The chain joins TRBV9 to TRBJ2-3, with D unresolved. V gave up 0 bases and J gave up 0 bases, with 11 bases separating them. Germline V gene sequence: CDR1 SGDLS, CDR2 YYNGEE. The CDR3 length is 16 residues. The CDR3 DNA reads TGTGCCAGCAGCGTAGTTGACGGCTCTAGCACAGATACGCAGTATTTT. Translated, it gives CASSVVDGSSTDTQYF.

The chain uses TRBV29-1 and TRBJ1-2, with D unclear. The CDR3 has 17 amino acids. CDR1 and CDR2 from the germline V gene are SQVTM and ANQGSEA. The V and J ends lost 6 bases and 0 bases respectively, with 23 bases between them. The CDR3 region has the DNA TGCAGCGTCGTCGACGAGCTTCGACGGGGAGCTAACTATGGCTACACCTTC. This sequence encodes CSVVDELRRGANYGYTF.

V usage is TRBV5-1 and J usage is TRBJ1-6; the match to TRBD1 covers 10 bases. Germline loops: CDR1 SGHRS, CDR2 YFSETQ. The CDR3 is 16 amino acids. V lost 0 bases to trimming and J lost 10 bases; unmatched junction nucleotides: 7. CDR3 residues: CASSLEGTGVKSPLHF. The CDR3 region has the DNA TGCGCCAGCAGCTTGGAGGGGACAGGGGTCAAATCACCCCTCCACTTT.

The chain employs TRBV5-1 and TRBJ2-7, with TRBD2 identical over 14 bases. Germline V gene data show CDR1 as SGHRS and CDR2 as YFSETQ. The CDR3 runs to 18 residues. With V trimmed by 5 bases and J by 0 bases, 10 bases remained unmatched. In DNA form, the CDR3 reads TGCGCCAGCAGTCGATCGTGGACTAGCGGGGGGAGCTCCTACGAGCAGTACTTC. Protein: CASSRSWTSGGSSYEQYF.

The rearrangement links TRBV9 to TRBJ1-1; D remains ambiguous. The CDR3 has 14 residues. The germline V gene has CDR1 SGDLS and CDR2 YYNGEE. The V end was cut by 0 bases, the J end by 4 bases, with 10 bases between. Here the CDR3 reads CASSVASAATEAFF. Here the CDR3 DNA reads TGTGCCAGCAGCGTAGCGAGCGCCGCCACTGAAGCTTTCTTT.

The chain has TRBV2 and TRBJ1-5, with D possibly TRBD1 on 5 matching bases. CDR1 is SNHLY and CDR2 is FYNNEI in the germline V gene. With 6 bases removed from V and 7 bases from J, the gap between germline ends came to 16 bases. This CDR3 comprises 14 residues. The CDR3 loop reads CASRFGGGGQPQHF. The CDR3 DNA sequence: TGTGCCAGCAGATTTGGTGGGGGGGGACAGCCCCAGCATTTT.

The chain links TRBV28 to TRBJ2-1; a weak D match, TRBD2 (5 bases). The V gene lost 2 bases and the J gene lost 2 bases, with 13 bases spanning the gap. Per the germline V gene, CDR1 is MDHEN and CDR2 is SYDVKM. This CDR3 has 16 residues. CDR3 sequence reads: CASSLLTSVAYNEQFF. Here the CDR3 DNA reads TGTGCCAGCAGTTTACTTACTAGTGTGGCCTACAATGAGCAGTTCTTC.

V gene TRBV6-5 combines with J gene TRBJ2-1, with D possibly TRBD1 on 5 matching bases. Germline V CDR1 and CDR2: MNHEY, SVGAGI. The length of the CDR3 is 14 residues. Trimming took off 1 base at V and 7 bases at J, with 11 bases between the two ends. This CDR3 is CASSYLQGGNEQFF. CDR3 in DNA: TGTGCCAGCAGTTACTTGCAGGGCGGAAATGAGCAGTTCTTC.

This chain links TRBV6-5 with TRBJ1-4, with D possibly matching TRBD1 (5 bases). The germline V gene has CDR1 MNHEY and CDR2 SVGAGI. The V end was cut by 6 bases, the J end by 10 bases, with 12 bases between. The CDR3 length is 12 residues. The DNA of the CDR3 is TGTGCCAGCAGGGGGACCGGTGGAAAACTGTTTTTT. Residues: CASRGTGGKLFF.

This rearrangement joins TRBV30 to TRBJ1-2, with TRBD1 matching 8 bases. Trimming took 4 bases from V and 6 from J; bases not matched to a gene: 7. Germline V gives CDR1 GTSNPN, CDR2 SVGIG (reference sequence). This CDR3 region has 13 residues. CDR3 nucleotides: TGTGCCTGGACAGGGGGCGCTTATGATGGCTACACCTTC. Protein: CAWTGGAYDGYTF.